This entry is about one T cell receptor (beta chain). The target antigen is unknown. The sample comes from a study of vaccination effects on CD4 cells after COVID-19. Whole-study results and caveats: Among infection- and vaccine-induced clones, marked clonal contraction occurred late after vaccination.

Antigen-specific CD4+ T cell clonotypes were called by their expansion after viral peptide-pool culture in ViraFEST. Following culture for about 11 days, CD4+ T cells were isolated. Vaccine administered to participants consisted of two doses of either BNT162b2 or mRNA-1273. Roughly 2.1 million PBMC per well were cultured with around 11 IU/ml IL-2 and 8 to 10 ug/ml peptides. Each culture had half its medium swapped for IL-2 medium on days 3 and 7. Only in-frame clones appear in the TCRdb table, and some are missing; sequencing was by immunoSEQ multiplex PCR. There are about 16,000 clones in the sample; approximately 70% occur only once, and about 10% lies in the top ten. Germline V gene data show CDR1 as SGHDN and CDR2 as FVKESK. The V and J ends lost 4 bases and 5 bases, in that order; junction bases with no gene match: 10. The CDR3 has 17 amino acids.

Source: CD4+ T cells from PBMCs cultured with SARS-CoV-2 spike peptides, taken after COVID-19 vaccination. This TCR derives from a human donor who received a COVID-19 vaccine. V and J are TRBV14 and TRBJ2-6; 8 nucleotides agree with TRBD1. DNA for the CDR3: TGTGCCAGCAGCCCCTGGACAGGGAAGCCCCGGGCCAACGTCCTGACTTTC. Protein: CASSPWTGKPRANVLTF.